The text below deals with one T cell receptor beta chain. What it binds is unknown. The sample comes from a study of identical twins. TCRdb reprocessed the 5' RACE reads via MiXCR and lists one record per CDR3 protein. Of 200,000 to 250,000 distinct CDR3 sequences listed, roughly 7% were seen once; the top ten hold more than 3%. Study-wide findings and caveats: Among out-of-frame alpha sequences shared by twins, low generation probability occurred in excess. Conclusions leaned on cross-sectional statistical analysis and did not track the same donors over time. Weaker excess twin sharing was observed in beta out-of-frame sequences.

Germline lookup yields CDR1 SGHDT and CDR2 YYEEEE. The V and J ends lost 4 bases and 8 bases respectively, with 16 bases between them. CDR3 length equals 14 residues. The same sample was also studied in work on yellow fever vaccine responses in identical twins.

The source material was memory (CD45RO+) T cells sorted from blood. This receptor was identified in a woman younger than 35 in good health. The rearrangement links TRBV5-6 to TRBJ2-4; D could derive from TRBD1 or TRBD2 (5 bases each). As DNA, the CDR3 is TGTGCCAGCAGCCTGCGGGTGGGACGGGACATTCAGTACTTC. As protein: CASSLRVGRDIQYF.